The T cell receptor beta chain described here comes from a study of T cells in Graves' hyperthyroidism and ophthalmopathy. General study points: Most clonotypes that expanded in the thyroid above 0.001 also showed up in blood. In validation, the model predicted ophthalmopathy. These predictions came a median about 6.5 months before onset.

As concerns this clonotype: Its antigen is unidentified.

Over 18 months, lack of ophthalmopathy progression marked Graves' hyperthyroidism as stable. The PBMCs had their origin in around 10 ml of fresh peripheral blood. Amplified TCR beta CDR3 regions derived from RNA transcripts. During a first-round RT-PCR of the TCR CDR3, the HTBI primer set was used. TCRdb re-derived calls from the multiplex PCR reads in MiXCR, one entry per CDR3 protein. This table holds fewer than 850,000 distinct CDR3 sequences, 17% found once. The sequenced sample consisted of blood. This clonotype originated in a man aged 50 to 59 with Graves' hyperthyroidism.

CDR3 bases: TGTGCCATCAGTGAGACCTGGGGAACTACGAACACTGAAGCTTTCTTT. Its translation: CAISETWGTTNTEAFF. V usage is TRBV10-3 and J usage is TRBJ1-1; D remains ambiguous. The germline V gene encodes CDR1 ENHRY and CDR2 SYGVKD. The CDR3 runs 16 residues. The V and J ends lost 2 bases and 1 base respectively, with 14 bases between them.